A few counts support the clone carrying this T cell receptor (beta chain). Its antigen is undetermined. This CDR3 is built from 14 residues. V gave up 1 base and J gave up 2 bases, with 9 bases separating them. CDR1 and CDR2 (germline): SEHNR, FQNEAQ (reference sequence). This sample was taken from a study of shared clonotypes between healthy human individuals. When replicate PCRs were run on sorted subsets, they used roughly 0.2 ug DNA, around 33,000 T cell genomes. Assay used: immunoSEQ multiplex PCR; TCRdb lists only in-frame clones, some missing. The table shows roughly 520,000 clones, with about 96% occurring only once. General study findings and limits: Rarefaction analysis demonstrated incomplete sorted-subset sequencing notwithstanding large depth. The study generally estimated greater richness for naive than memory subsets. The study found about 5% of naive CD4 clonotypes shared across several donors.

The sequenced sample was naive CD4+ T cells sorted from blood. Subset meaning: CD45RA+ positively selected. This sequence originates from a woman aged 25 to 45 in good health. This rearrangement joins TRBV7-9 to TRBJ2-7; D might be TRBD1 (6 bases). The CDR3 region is CASSLVQGTYEQYF. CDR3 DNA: TGTGCCAGCAGCTTAGTACAGGGAACCTACGAGCAGTACTTC.